A single sample is the source of the 10 T cell receptor beta chains below, sequenced in a study of identical twins. TCRdb called the 5' RACE reads again in MiXCR, with one record for every CDR3 protein. The table lists 450,000 or so distinct CDR3 sequences, around 15% of them singletons. The sample was also reused in another study, on yellow fever vaccine responses in identical twins.

Sequenced material: CD4+ T cells sorted from blood. Source of these receptors: a woman under 30 in good health.

This clonotype was found many times. The rearrangement joins TRBV5-1 to TRBJ1-2; tentative D call: TRBD1 (6 bases). Between the trimmed V and J ends, which lost 0 bases and 7 bases, there was a span of 13 bases. Germline CDR1 reads SGHRS; CDR2 reads YFSETQ. The CDR3 extends over 14 amino acids. The CDR3 region has the DNA TGCGCCAGCAGCTTGGAGTACAGGGCGGGTGGCTACACCTTC. Amino acids: CASSLEYRAGGYTF.

This clonotype was seen more than once but under ten times. The chain carries TRBV2 and TRBJ2-1, with 8 bases fitting TRBD2. Germline V CDR1 and CDR2: SNHLY, FYNNEI. The CDR3 is 14 residues long. V shed 3 bases and J 6 bases; nucleotides not matched to a gene: 4. CDR3 DNA: TGTGCCAGCAGTGATGCAGCGGGAGTCAATGAGCAGTTCTTC. Amino acid sequence: CASSDAAGVNEQFF. The full variable domain, rest sourced from reference TRBV2 and TRBJ2-1, is EPEVTQTPSHQVTQMGQEVILRCVPISNHLYFYWYRQILGQKVEFLVSFYNNEISEKSEIFDDQFSVERPDGSNFTLKIRSTKLEDSAMYFCASSDAAGVNEQFFGPGTRLTVL.

J is TRBJ2-1 and V is TRBV7-9; 8 bases are shared with TRBD2. The CDR3 sequence is 17 residues long. Germline assignment: CDR1 SEHNR and CDR2 FQNEAQ (reference sequence). Trimming cost V 1 base and J 4 bases; bases outside gene matches: 9. CDR3 amino acids: CASSLVALLAEYNEQFF. CDR3 DNA: TGTGCCAGCAGCTTAGTCGCCCTACTAGCGGAGTACAATGAGCAGTTCTTC.

This clonotype appeared a few times. The chain employs TRBV27 and TRBJ2-2; TRBD2 matches 7 bases. The ends lost 6 bases at V and 0 bases at J; junction bases unmatched: 19. The CDR3 spans 20 residues. Germline values: CDR1 MNHEY, CDR2 SMNVEV (reference sequence). CDR3 in amino acids: CASSLTPPGLTYTNTGELFF. The CDR3 nucleotides read TGTGCCAGCAGCCTAACGCCCCCGGGACTAACCTATACGAACACCGGGGAGCTGTTTTTT.

This clonotype was seen many times. The chain joins TRBV7-2 to TRBJ2-5; possibly TRBD1 or TRBD2 for D (5 bases each). The V gene lost 3 bases and the J gene lost 4 bases, with 9 bases spanning the gap. Germline CDR1 is SGHTA and CDR2 is FQGNSA. This CDR3 is 13 amino acids long. In DNA form, the CDR3 reads TGTGCCAGCAGCTTTGAGAGGGGAGAGACCCAGTACTTC. Translating gives CASSFERGETQYF.

This clonotype appeared a few times. This chain links TRBV10-3 with TRBJ2-5; TRBD2 agrees at 8 bases. The junction had 5 bases not matched to a gene; V was cut back by 7 bases and J by 1 base. The germline CDR1 and CDR2 sequences are ENHRY and SYGVKD. The CDR3 is 14 residues long. Here the CDR3 reads CAINPGLGQETQYF. The CDR3 DNA is TGTGCCATCAATCCGGGACTAGGCCAAGAGACCCAGTACTTC.

This clonotype was seen only a few times. V usage is TRBV6-1 and J usage is TRBJ1-4; a possible D gene is TRBD1 (5 bases). Trimming removed 6 bases from V and 7 bases from J, with 15 bases in between. Germline lookup yields CDR1 MNHNS and CDR2 SASEGT. There are 14 residues in the CDR3. CDR3 sequence: CASSLGGRGEKLFF. DNA for the CDR3: TGTGCCAGCAGCCTCGGAGGGAGGGGTGAAAAACTGTTTTTT.

Only a few counts were recorded for this clonotype. This rearrangement joins TRBV6-2 or TRBV6-3 to TRBJ1-1; no firm D call. CDR1 MNHEY and CDR2 SVGEGT come from the germline V gene. V shed 7 bases and J shed 4 bases, with 16 bases lying between them. CDR3 length: 14 amino acids. The DNA of the CDR3 is TGTGCCAGCACCCCGGAAGGTATGAGCACTGAAGCTTTCTTT. Residues: CASTPEGMSTEAFF.

Concerning this clonotype itself: This may stem from a read error, because a much larger clone lies one nucleotide away. The chain uses TRBV3-1 and TRBJ2-1; D unresolved. Germline CDR1 and CDR2: LGHDT and YNNKEL (reference sequence). The CDR3 length is 13 residues. CDR3: CATSQNGGNEQFF. In nucleotides, the CDR3 is TGTGCCACCAGCCAAAACGGTGGGAATGAGCAGTTCTTC.

This clonotype has a handful of counts. The CDR3 loop is CASSLLSGYEQYF. The CDR3 DNA follows: TGTGCCAGCAGTTTACTATCGGGCTACGAGCAGTACTTC. The chain employs TRBV12-3 or TRBV12-4 and TRBJ2-7; D is undetermined. Between the trimmed V and J ends, which lost 2 bases and 3 bases, there was a span of 8 bases. CDR3 length: 13 amino acids.